Each of the 5 T cell receptor beta chains below was sequenced from the same sample in a study of blood T cell repertoires in COVID-19. Profiling relied on immunoSEQ multiplex PCR, and the TCRdb table lists in-frame clones only, not all of them. Of 180,000 or so clones listed, approximately 90% are singletons. Material for sequencing was peripheral blood. These receptors all come from a man aged 18 to 35 with active or convalescent COVID-19.

The J gene is TRBJ1-1, the V gene TRBV7-9; D uncertain. From germline, CDR1 is SEHNR and CDR2 FQNEAQ (reference sequence). Trimming removed 1 base at V and 4 bases at J, with 7 bases between. The CDR3 runs to 13 residues. CDR3 region: CASSLGRVTEAFF. As DNA, the CDR3 is TGTGCCAGCAGCTTAGGTCGGGTCACTGAAGCTTTCTTT.

This chain joins TRBV2 and TRBJ1-2; 7 nucleotides align to TRBD1. The CDR3 consists of 15 residues. The germline V gene has CDR1 SNHLY and CDR2 FYNNEI. The V segment lost 6 bases and the J segment 4 bases; nucleotides outside the gene matches: 11. The CDR3 sequence: CASRPSGQSSYGYTF. The CDR3 DNA reads as TGTGCCAGCAGGCCTTCGGGACAGTCTAGCTATGGCTACACCTTC.

V is TRBV6-5 and J is TRBJ2-7; D is possibly TRBD1 (6 bases). Trimming left V 2 bases short and J 6 bases short, with 11 bases between. Germline V gene lookup returns CDR1 MNHEY and CDR2 SVGAGI. The CDR3 is 13 amino acids. CDR3 DNA: TGTGCCAGCAGTTACGGGCAGGGGCTCGAGCAGTACGTC. This codes for CASSYGQGLEQYV.

The chain employs TRBV28 and TRBJ1-1, with 8 bases that match TRBD1. Germline CDR1 reads MDHEN; CDR2 reads SYDVKM. The CDR3 spans 15 residues. V trimming: 5 bases; J trimming: 4 bases; junction bases outside the gene matches: 9. The CDR3 region has the DNA TGTGCCAGCAGTGAATCAACAGGGGGAGGCACTGAAGCTTTCTTT. Protein sequence: CASSESTGGGTEAFF.

This rearrangement joins TRBV24-1 to TRBJ1-2, with D tentatively TRBD1 (6 bases). The CDR3 is 14 amino acids. Germline values: CDR1 KGHDR, CDR2 SFDVKD. V lost 4 bases and J lost 4, with 12 bases in between. The CDR3 protein is CATSDPDSSYGYTF. CDR3 DNA sequence: TGTGCCACCAGTGACCCGGACAGTTCCTATGGCTACACCTTC.